A single sample gave rise to the 7 T cell receptor beta chains below, sequenced in a study of identifying expanded T cells in peripheral blood. The table came from immunoSEQ multiplex PCR; TCRdb's copy has only in-frame clones and leaves some out. The repertoire has around 130,000 clones, about 88% of them found once; the top ten carry 8% to 9%. Sequenced material: blood. The source of these receptors is a person between 18 and 75 years old in good health.

The chain combines TRBV27 with TRBJ2-2; D possibly corresponds to TRBD2 (6 bases). The ends were cut back, 2 bases at V and 5 bases at J, with 12 bases in the middle. The CDR3 has 15 residues. In germline, CDR1 is MNHEY, CDR2 SMNVEV (reference sequence). The CDR3 nucleotides are TGTGCCAGCAGTTTAAAGTATCGGGGGACCGGGGAGCTGTTTTTT. Amino acid sequence: CASSLKYRGTGELFF.

The chain uses TRBV7-2 and TRBJ2-7, with D possibly being TRBD2 (5 bases). The V end lost 5 bases, the J end lost 3 bases, and 14 bases lay between the germline ends. The CDR3 length is 14 residues. Per the germline V gene, CDR1 is SGHTA and CDR2 is FQGNSA. CDR3 loop: CASSPWSSSYEQYF. The DNA of the CDR3 is TGTGCCAGCAGCCCGTGGTCTAGCAGCTACGAGCAGTACTTC.

The V call is TRBV5-1, the J call TRBJ1-2; no firm D call. Trimming pared 0 bases from V and 3 bases from J, leaving 9 bases between. The CDR3 is 14 residues long. CDR1 and CDR2 from the germline V gene are SGHRS and YFSETQ. The CDR3 is CASSLASMDYGYTF. The CDR3 nucleotides read TGCGCCAGCAGCTTGGCAAGCATGGACTATGGCTACACCTTC. Supplemented by reference TRBV5-1 and TRBJ1-2, the full variable domain reads KAGVTQTPRYLIKTRGQQVTLSCSPISGHRSVSWYQQTPGQGLQFLFEYFSETQRNKGNFPGRFSGRQFSNSRSEMNVSTLELGDSALYLCASSLASMDYGYTFGSGTRLTVV.

The CDR3 DNA follows: TGTGCCAGCAGTGACTTTCAATCACCCCTCCACTTT. Its translation is CASSDFQSPLHF. V and J are TRBV25-1 and TRBJ1-6; D is ambiguous. With 3 bases removed from V and 10 bases from J, the gap between germline ends came to 7 bases. Germline values: CDR1 MGHDK, CDR2 SYGVNS. CDR3 length: 12 residues.

In this sample, this clone turned up once. This chain links TRBV5-6 with TRBJ2-1; no reliable D call. V was shortened by 0 bases and J by 0 bases, with 7 bases between the two germline ends. The CDR3 has 15 amino acids. Germline CDR1 reads SGHDT; CDR2 reads YYEEEE. The CDR3 nucleotides read TGTGCCAGCAGCTTGGCCACTCTCTCCTACAATGAGCAGTTCTTC. This sequence encodes CASSLATLSYNEQFF. Supplemented by reference TRBV5-6 and TRBJ2-1, the full variable domain reads DAGVTQSPTHLIKTRGQQVTLRCSPKSGHDTVSWYQQALGQGPQFIFQYYEEEERQRGNFPDRFSGHQFPNYSSELNVNALLLGDSALYLCASSLATLSYNEQFFGPGTRLTVL.

The chain recombines TRBV7-3 with TRBJ2-3, with 8 bases aligning to TRBD2. Trimming at V came to 4 bases and at J to 2 bases, leaving 11 bases not matched to a gene. The CDR3 sequence is 17 residues long. Looked up from germline, CDR1 is SGHTA and CDR2 is FQGTGA. CDR3 nucleotide sequence: TGTGCCAGCAGCTACCTAGGACTAGCACGGAACACAGATACGCAGTATTTT. It encodes CASSYLGLARNTDTQYF.

CDR3 sequence reads: CASSHLWGEGDNEQFF. CDR3 sequence (DNA): TGCGCCAGCAGCCACCTATGGGGGGAAGGCGACAATGAGCAGTTCTTC. The chain joins TRBV4-3 to TRBJ2-1, with D tentatively TRBD2 (6 bases). The germline V and J ends were trimmed by 3 bases and 5 bases, with 17 bases remaining between them. This CDR3 has 16 residues. CDR1 and CDR2 (germline): LGHNA, YSLEER.